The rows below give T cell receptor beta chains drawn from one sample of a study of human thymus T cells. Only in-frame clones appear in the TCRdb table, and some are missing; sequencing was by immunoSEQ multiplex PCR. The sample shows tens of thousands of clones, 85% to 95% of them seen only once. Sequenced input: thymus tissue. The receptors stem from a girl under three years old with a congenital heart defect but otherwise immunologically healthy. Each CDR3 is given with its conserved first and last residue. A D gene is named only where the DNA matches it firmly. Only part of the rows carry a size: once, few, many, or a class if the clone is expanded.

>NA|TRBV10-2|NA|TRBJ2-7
TGCGCCAGCCAACGGAGGGGGCAGCCCTACGAGCAGTACTTC
CASQRRGQPYEQYF
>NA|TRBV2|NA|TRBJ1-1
TGTGCCAGCATGAACACTGAAGCCTTCTTT
CASMNTEAFF
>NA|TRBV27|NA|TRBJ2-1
TGTGCCAGCAGTTTTCGCCCCCGTAATGGACGAAAGAGCTCCTACAATGAGCAGTTCTTC
CASSFRPRNGRKSSYNEQFF
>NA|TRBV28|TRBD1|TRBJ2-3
TGTGCCAGCAGTTTGACAGGGGGGGGTTATACAGCTACGCAGTATTTT
CASSLTGGGYTATQYF
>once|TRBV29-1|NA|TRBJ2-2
TGCAGTTTCAAAGAAGCCGGGGAGCTGTTTTTT
CSFKEAGELFF
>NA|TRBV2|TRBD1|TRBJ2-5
TGTGCCAGCAGTGGCTTGGGACAGGGAGAGACCCAGTACTTC
CASSGLGQGETQYF
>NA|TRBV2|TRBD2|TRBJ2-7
TGTGCCAGCAGGTCTTGGCGACTAGCGGGCTCCTACGAGCAGTACTTC
CASRSWRLAGSYEQYF
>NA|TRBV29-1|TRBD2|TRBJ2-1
TGCAGCTCGTGGGATAGCGGGAGGGCCGCGAATGAGCAGTTCTTC
CSSWDSGRAANEQFF
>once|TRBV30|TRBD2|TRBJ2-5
TGTGCCTGGAGTGTAAAAATAGCGGGAGACCCGAAAGAGACCCAGTACTTC
CAWSVKIAGDPKETQYF
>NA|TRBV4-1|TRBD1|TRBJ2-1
TGCGCCAGCAGCCCACCGGGACAGGGGGTGGATGAGCAGTTCTTC
CASSPPGQGVDEQFF
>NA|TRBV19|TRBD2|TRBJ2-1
TGTGCCAGTAGTATTTGGACTAGCGGGAGCAATGAGCAGTTCTTC
CASSIWTSGSNEQFF
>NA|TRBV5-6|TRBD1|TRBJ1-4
TGTGCCAGCAGCGGGCCGGACAGGGGAGATAATGAAAAACTGTTTTTT
CASSGPDRGDNEKLFF
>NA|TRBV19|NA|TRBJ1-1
TGTGCCAGTAGTCCAACAACACCGGGGCAGCAGTATGGTGAAGCTTTCTTT
CASSPTTPGQQYGEAFF
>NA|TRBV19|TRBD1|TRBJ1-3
TGTGCCAGTAGTCCCCTGCCCAGAACGGGACAGGCGAGAAACACCATATATTTT
CASSPLPRTGQARNTIYF
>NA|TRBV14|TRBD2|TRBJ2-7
TGTGCCAGCAGCCAAGATGGGGGACTACGCCACTACGAGCAGTACTTC
CASSQDGGLRHYEQYF
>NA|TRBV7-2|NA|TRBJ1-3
TGTGCCAGCAGCCTCCACCCGAGCTCTGGAAACACCATATATTTT
CASSLHPSSGNTIYF
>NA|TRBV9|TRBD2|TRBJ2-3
TGTGCCAGCAGCGTAGGTCGTAAAACTAGCGGGAGGAGCCCGGCGGGGACGCAGTATTTT
CASSVGRKTSGRSPAGTQYF
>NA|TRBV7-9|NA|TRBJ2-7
TGTGCCAGCACCACTAGGGGGGAGGTGATGTCCTACGAGCAGTACTTC
CASTTRGEVMSYEQYF
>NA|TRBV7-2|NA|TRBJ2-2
TGTGCCAGCAGCTCCCCGAGTGGGGCCTCCGGGGAGCTGTTTTTT
CASSSPSGASGELFF
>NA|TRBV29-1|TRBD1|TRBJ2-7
TGCAGCGTTCCCTCATTCGGACAGGTGTCCTACGAGCAGTACTTC
CSVPSFGQVSYEQYF
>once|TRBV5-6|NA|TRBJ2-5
TGTGCCAGCAGCTTGAGTCGTGGGGCCTCGAGTCATAATCAAGAGACCCAGTACTTC
CASSLSRGASSHNQETQYF
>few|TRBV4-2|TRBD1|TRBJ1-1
TGTGCCAGCAGCCAAGATTACCCGGGACAGGGTACTGAAGCTTTCTTT
CASSQDYPGQGTEAFF
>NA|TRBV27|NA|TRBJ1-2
TGTGCCAGCAGTAGTCACCGGGGGGCTCCTAACTATGGCTACACCTTC
CASSSHRGAPNYGYTF
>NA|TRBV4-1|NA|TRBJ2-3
TGCGCCAGCAGCCAAGACCAGGTCTCGGTGGATACGCAGTATTTT
CASSQDQVSVDTQYF
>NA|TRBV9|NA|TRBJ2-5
TGTGCCAGCAGCACAACTTCCCCAGGGGTAGAGACCCAGTACTTC
CASSTTSPGVETQYF
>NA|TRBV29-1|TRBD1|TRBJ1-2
TGCAGCGTTGATGGCAGGGGGAACTATGGCTACACCTTC
CSVDGRGNYGYTF
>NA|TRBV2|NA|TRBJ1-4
TGTGCCAGCAGTGCCGAGAAAGCGGACGAGGATGAAAAACTGTTTTTT
CASSAEKADEDEKLFF
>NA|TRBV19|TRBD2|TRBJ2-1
TGTGCCAGTAGTCTCGGGACTACCAATGAGCAGTTCTTC
CASSLGTTNEQFF
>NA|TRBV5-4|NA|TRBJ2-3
TGTGCCAGCAGCCCCGGACAGGACCGACCGGGACTAGTTACAGATACGCAGTATTTT
CASSPGQDRPGLVTDTQYF
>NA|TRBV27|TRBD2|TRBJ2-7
TGTGCCAGCAGTCCTAGCGGGATACACCCCTACGAGCAGTACTTC
CASSPSGIHPYEQYF
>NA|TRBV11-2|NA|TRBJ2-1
TGTGCCAGCAGCTTAGATCTGGGTCCTGGTGAGCAGTTCTTC
CASSLDLGPGEQFF
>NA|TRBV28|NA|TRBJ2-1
TGTGCCAGCAGTTGCCCCCGGGTTTCCTCGAATGAGCAGTTCTTC
CASSCPRVSSNEQFF
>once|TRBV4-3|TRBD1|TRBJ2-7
TGCGCCAGCAGCCGGAACAGGGGGCAGGGAATATCCTACGAGCAGTACTTC
CASSRNRGQGISYEQYF
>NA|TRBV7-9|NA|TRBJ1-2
TGTGCCAGCAGCTTAGCTCCCCGTTTGGGGTCGTATGGCTACACCTTC
CASSLAPRLGSYGYTF
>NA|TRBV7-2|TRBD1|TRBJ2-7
TGTGCCAGCAGCTTAGCGTCCGGGACAGGATCCTACGAGCAGTACTTC
CASSLASGTGSYEQYF